This entry concerns a single TCR beta chain. This sample is part of a study of shared clonotypes between healthy human individuals. Using immunoSEQ multiplex PCR, the repertoire was profiled, and TCRdb retains in-frame clones only, with some absent. The profile shows roughly 86,000 clones, almost 70% of them singletons. The V gene lost 5 bases and the J gene lost 0 bases, with 13 bases spanning the gap. This CDR3 has 15 amino acids. Germline V lookup: CDR1 SEHNR, CDR2 FQNEAQ (reference sequence). The origin of this receptor is a man aged 25 to 40 in good health. The V call is TRBV7-9, the J call TRBJ1-2; D ambiguous. The sample taken for sequencing was memory CD8+ T cells sorted from blood. The subset denotes: CD45RO+ cells pooled with CCR7-negative TemRA cells. The CDR3 nucleotides read TGTGCCAGCAGCGAGAAAGGCCTAGCTAACTATGGCTACACCTTC. Its protein is CASSEKGLANYGYTF. Supplemented by reference TRBV7-9 and TRBJ1-2, the full variable domain reads DTGVSQNPRHKITKRGQNVTFRCDPISEHNRLYWYRQTLGQGPEFLTYFQNEAQLEKSRLLSDRFSAERPKGSFSTLEIQRTEQGDSAMYLCASSEKGLANYGYTFGSGTRLTVV.